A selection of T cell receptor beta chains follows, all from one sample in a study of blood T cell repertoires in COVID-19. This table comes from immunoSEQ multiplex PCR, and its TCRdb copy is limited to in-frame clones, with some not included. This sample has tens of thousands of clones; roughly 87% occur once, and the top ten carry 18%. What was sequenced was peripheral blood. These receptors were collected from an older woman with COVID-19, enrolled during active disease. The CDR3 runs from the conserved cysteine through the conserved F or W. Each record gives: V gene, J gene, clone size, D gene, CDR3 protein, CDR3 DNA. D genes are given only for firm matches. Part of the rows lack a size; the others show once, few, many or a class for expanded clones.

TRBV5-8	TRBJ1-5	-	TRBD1	CASSPGQSNQPQHF	TGTGCCAGCAGCCCGGGACAGTCTAATCAGCCCCAGCATTTT
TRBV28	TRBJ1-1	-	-	CASRRGFSEAFF	TGTGCCAGCAGGCGAGGGTTTTCTGAAGCTTTCTTT
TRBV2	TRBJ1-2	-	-	CASSGSGVAGYTF	TGTGCCAGCAGTGGTTCAGGGGTGGCTGGCTACACCTTC
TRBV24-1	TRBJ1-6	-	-	CATSDRAGNTSPLHF	TGTGCCACCAGTGACAGGGCAGGGAATACTTCACCCCTCCACTTT
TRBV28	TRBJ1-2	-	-	CASSLWGDTIGYTF	TGTGCCAGCAGTTTATGGGGGGACACAATTGGCTACACCTTC
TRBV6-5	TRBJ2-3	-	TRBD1	CASSYLGQGEDTQYF	TGTGCCAGCAGTTACTTGGGACAGGGGGAAGATACGCAGTATTTT
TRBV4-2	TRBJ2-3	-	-	CASSPRDSYTQYF	TGTGCCAGCAGCCCTCGGGACTCCTATACGCAGTATTTT
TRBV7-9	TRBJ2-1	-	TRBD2	CASSLASGGVNEQFF	TGTGCCAGCAGCTTAGCTAGCGGGGGGGTCAATGAGCAGTTCTTC
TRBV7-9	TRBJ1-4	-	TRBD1	CASSLDRTRAEKLFF	TGTGCCAGCAGCTTGGACAGGACCCGGGCGGAAAAACTGTTTTTT
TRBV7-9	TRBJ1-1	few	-	CASSLAQGRGNTEAFF	TGTGCCAGCAGCTTAGCGCAGGGGAGGGGGAACACTGAAGCTTTCTTT
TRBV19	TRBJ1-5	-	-	CASSISGDNQPQHF	TGTGCCAGTAGTATCTCAGGGGACAATCAGCCCCAGCATTTT
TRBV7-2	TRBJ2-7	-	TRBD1	CASSVGQAFYEQYF	TGTGCCAGCAGCGTAGGACAGGCCTTCTACGAGCAGTACTTC
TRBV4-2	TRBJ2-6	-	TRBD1	CASSQDLLQGADGANVLTF	TGTGCCAGCAGCCAAGATCTGTTACAGGGGGCGGATGGGGCCAACGTCCTGACTTTC
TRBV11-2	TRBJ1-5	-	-	CASSLDGASQPQHF	TGTGCCAGCAGCTTAGATGGGGCGAGTCAGCCCCAGCATTTT
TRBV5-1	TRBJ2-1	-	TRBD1	CASSPVAGGRYNEQFF	TGCGCCAGCAGCCCCGTAGCAGGGGGACGATACAATGAGCAGTTCTTC
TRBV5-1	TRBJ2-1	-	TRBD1	CASSGQGATYNEQFF	TGCGCCAGCAGCGGACAGGGGGCAACCTACAATGAGCAGTTCTTC
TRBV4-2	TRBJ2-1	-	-	CASSLSGIEQFF	TGTGCCAGCAGCTTGTCGGGGATTGAGCAGTTCTTC
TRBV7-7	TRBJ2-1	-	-	CASSLDGPNNEQFF	TGTGCTAGCAGCTTAGACGGTCCAAACAATGAGCAGTTCTTC